The sequence of this T cell receptor beta chain was determined in a study of CD8 T cells in ankylosing spondylitis. TCRdb recomputed calls from the 5' RACE reads with MiXCR, one row per CDR3 protein. This table has 29,000 or so distinct CDR3 sequences, roughly 5% appearing once. In its sample, this clonotype was seen many times. Trimming at V came to 4 bases and at J to 4 bases, leaving 10 bases not matched to a gene. The CDR3 totals 15 residues. The germline V gene has CDR1 SGDLS and CDR2 YYNGEE. The chain recombines TRBV9 with TRBJ2-7; 8 positions match TRBD2. The sample taken for sequencing was blood, either unsorted or a sorted T cell fraction (not recorded which). The receptor's source is a female donor with ankylosing spondylitis or in good health (not recorded which). This CDR3 is CASSPAGTRSYEQYF. The CDR3 DNA reads as TGTGCCAGCAGCCCGGCCGGGACTAGATCGTACGAGCAGTACTTC.